A single sample is the source of the 2 T cell receptor beta chains below, sequenced in a study of shared clonotypes between healthy human individuals. Repertoires were generated with immunoSEQ multiplex PCR, while TCRdb's copy carries only in-frame clones and drops some. The sample contains around 1,000,000 clones, 77% of which appear only once. The specimen sequenced was memory CD4+ T cells from PBMCs. Subset here: CD45RA-negative fraction. These receptors all come from a man between 18 and 29 years old in good health. Some clones in this sample may be carry-over from other donors' samples.

The chain employs TRBV2 and TRBJ2-7, with D tentatively TRBD2 (6 bases). V shed 4 bases and J shed 0 bases, with 10 bases lying between them. The CDR3 consists of 14 residues. Germline V gives CDR1 SNHLY, CDR2 FYNNEI. DNA for the CDR3: TGTGCCAGCAGTGGGAGGGTGAGCTCCTACGAGCAGTACTTC. As protein: CASSGRVSSYEQYF.

A word on this clone: The junction and the germline gene differ at one end; a read error may be behind it. The chain couples TRBV4-1 to TRBJ2-7; D is undetermined. Per germline, CDR1 MGHRA and CDR2 YSYEKL. The CDR3 runs to 12 residues. The CDR3 loop reads CASSPVGMAKPF. CDR3 bases: TGCGCCAGCAGCCCGGTAGGAATGGCGAAACCCTTC.